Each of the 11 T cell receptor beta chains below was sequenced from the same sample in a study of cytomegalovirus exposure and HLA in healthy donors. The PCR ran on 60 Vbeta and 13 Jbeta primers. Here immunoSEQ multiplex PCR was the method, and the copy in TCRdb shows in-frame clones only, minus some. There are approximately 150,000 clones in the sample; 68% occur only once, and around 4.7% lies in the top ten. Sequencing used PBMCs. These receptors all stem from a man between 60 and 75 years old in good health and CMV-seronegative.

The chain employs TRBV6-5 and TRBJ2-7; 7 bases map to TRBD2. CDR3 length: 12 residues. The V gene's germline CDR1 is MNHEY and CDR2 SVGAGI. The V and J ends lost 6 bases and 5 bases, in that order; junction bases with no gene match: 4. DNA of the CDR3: TGTGCCAGCAGCACTAGCGACCACGAGCAGTACTTC. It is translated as CASSTSDHEQYF.

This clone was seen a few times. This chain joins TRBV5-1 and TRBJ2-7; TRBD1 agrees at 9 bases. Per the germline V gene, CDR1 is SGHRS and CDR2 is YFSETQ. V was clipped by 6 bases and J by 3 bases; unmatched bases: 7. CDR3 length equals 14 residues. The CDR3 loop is CASNAGQGLYEQYF. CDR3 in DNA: TGCGCCAGCAACGCGGGACAGGGACTCTACGAGCAGTACTTC.

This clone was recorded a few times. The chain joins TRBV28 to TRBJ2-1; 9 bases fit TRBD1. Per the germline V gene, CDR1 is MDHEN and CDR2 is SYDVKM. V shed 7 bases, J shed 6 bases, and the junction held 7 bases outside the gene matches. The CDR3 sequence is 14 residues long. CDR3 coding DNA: TGTGCCAGCACCTTTCAACAGGGGGCCAATGAGCAGTTCTTC. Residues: CASTFQQGANEQFF. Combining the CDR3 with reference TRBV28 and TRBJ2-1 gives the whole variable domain DVKVTQSSRYLVKRTGEKVFLECVQDMDHENMFWYRQDPGLGLRLIYFSYDVKMKEKGDIPEGYSVSREKKERFSLILESASTNQTSMYLCASTFQQGANEQFFGPGTRLTVL.

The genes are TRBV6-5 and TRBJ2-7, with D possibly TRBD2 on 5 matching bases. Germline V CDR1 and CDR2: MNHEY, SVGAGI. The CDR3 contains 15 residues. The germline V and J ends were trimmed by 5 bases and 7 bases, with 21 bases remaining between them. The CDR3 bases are TGTGCCAGCAGTCCGCGATCAGCGGCCGATGAGGAGCAGTACTTC. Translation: CASSPRSAADEEQYF.

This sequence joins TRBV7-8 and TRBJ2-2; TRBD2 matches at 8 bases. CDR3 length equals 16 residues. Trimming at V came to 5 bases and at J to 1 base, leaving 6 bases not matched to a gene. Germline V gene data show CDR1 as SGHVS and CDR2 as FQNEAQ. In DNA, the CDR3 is TGTGCCAGCAGCGCCACGAGCGGGGGGAACACCGGGGAGCTGTTTTTT. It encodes CASSATSGGNTGELFF.

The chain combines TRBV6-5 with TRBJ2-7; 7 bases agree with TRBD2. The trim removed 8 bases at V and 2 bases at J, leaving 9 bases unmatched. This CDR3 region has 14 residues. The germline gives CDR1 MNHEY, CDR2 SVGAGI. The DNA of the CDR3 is TGTGCCAGCTTAGGGACTAACCCTCCCTACGAGCAGTACTTC. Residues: CASLGTNPPYEQYF.

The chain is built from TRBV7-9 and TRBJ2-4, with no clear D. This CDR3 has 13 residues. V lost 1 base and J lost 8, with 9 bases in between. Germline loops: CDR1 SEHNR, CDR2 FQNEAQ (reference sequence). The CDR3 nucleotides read TGTGCCAGCAGCTTAGGGAGCCGGGACATTCAGTACTTC. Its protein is CASSLGSRDIQYF.

The CDR3 reads CASSLGLREEANYGYTF. Here the CDR3 DNA reads TGCGCCAGCAGCTTGGGGCTAAGGGAGGAAGCTAACTATGGCTACACCTTC. The gene calls are TRBV5-1 and TRBJ1-2; D is ambiguous. This CDR3 is 17 amino acids long. V lost 0 bases, J lost 0 bases, and 15 bases lay in between. CDR1 SGHRS and CDR2 YFSETQ come from the germline V gene.

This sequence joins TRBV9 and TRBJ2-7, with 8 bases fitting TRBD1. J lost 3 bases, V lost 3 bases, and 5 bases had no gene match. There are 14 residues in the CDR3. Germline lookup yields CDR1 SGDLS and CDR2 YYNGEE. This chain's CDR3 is CASSARGQDYEQYF. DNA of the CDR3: TGTGCCAGCAGCGCCCGGGGACAGGACTACGAGCAGTACTTC. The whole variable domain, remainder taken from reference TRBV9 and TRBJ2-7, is DSGVTQTPKHLITATGQRVTLRCSPRSGDLSVYWYQQSLDQGLQFLIQYYNGEERAKGNILERFSAQQFPDLHSELNLSSLELGDSALYFCASSARGQDYEQYFGPGTRLTVT.

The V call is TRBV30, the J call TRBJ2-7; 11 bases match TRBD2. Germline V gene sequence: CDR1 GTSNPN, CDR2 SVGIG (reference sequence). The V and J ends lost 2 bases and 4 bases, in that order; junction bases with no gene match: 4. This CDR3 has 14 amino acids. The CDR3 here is CAWSKTSGNYEQYF. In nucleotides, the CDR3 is TGTGCCTGGAGTAAGACTAGCGGGAATTACGAGCAGTACTTC.

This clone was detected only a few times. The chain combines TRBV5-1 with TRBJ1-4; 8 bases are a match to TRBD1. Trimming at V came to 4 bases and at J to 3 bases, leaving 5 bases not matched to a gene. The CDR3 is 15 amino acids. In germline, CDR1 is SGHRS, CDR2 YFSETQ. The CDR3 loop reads CASSDQTGANEKLFF. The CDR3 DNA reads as TGCGCCAGCAGCGACCAGACAGGGGCTAATGAAAAACTGTTTTTT.